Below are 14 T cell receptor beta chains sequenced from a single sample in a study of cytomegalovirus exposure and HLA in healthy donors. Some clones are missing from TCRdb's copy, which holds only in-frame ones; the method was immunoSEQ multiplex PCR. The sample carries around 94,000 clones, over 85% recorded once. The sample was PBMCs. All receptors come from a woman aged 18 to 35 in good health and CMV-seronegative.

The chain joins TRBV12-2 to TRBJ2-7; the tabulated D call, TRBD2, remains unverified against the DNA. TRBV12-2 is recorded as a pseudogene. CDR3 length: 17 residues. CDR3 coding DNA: TGTGCAAGTCGCCACCGGGGGACTAGCGGGGTGACCTACGAGCAGTACTTC. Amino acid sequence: CASRHRGTSGVTYEQYF.

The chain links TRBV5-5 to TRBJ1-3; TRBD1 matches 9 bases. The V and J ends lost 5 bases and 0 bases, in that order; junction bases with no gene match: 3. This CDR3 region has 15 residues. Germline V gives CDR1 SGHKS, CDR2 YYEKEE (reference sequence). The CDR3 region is CASRRGQGSGNTIYF. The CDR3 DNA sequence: TGTGCCAGCAGACGGGGACAGGGCTCTGGAAACACCATATATTTT. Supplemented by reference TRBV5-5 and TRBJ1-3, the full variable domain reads DAGVTQSPTHLIKTRGQQVTLRCSPISGHKSVSWYQQVLGQGPQFIFQYYEKEERGRGNFPDRFSARQFPNYSSELNVNALLLGDSALYLCASRRGQGSGNTIYFGEGSWLTVV.

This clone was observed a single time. The CDR3: CASSRTDGQIYEQYF. The DNA for the CDR3 is TGTGCCAGCAGCCGCACCGACGGACAGATCTACGAGCAGTACTTC. The chain links TRBV5-5 to TRBJ2-7, with D possibly matching TRBD1 (6 bases). Germline CDR1 and CDR2: SGHKS and YYEKEE (reference sequence). The CDR3 runs 15 residues. The V and J ends lost 4 bases and 3 bases respectively, with 17 bases between them.

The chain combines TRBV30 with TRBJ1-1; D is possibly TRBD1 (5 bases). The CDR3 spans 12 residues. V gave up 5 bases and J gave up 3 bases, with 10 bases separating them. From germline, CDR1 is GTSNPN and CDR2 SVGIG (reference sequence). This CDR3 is CAWARDYTEAFF. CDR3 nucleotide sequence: TGTGCCTGGGCTCGGGACTACACTGAAGCTTTCTTT.

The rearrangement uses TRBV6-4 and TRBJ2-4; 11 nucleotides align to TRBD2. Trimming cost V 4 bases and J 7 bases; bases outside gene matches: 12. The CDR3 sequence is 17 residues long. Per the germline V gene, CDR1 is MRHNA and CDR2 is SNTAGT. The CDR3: CASSVGLAGLRTNIQYF. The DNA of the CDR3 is TGTGCCAGCAGTGTAGGACTAGCGGGTCTGAGGACTAACATTCAGTACTTC.

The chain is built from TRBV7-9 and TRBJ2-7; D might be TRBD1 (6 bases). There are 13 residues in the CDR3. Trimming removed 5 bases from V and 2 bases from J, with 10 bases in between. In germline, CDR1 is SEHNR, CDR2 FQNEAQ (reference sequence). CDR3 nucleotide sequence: TGTGCCAGCAGCCCCAGGGACACCTACGAGCAGTACTTC. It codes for CASSPRDTYEQYF.

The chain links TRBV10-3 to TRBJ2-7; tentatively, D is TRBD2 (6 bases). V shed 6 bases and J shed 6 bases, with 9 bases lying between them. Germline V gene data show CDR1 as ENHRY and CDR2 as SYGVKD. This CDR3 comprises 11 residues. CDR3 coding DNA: TGTGCCATCAGCGCTAGCGCCGAGCAGTACTTC. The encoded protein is CAISASAEQYF.

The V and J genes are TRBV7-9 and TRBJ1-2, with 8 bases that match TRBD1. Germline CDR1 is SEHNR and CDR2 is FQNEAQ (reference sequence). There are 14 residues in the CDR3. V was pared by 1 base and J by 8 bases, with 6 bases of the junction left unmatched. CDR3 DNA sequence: TGTGCCAGCAGCTTAGAAGCCGGACAGGGAGGCTACACCTTC. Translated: CASSLEAGQGGYTF. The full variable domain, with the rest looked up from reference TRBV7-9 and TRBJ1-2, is DTGVSQNPRHKITKRGQNVTFRCDPISEHNRLYWYRQTLGQGPEFLTYFQNEAQLEKSRLLSDRFSAERPKGSFSTLEIQRTEQGDSAMYLCASSLEAGQGGYTFGSGTRLTVV.

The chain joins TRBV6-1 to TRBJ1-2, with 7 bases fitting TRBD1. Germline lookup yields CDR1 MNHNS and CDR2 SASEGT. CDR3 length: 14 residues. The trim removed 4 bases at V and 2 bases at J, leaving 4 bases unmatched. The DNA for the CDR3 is TGTGCCAGCAGTGTTATACAGGGGAACTATGGCTACACCTTC. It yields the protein CASSVIQGNYGYTF.

The CDR3 protein is CASSEAEGGRAEAFF. The CDR3 coding sequence is TGTGCCAGCAGTGAAGCAGAGGGGGGGCGCGCTGAAGCTTTCTTT. This chain uses TRBV6-1 with TRBJ1-1, with D possibly TRBD1 on 6 matching bases. Germline CDR1 is MNHNS and CDR2 is SASEGT. V was cut by 0 bases and J by 6 bases, with 14 bases left in between. The length of the CDR3 is 15 residues.

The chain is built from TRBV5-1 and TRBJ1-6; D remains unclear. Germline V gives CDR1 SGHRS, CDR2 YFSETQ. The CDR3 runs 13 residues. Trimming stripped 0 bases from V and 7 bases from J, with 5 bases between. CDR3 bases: TGCGCCAGCAGCTTGGATCGGAATTCACCCCTCCACTTT. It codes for CASSLDRNSPLHF.

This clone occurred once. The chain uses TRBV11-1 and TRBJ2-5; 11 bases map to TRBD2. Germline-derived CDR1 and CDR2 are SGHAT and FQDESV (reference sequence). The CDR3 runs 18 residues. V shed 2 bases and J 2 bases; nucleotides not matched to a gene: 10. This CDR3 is CASSLFPSGGTIQETQYF. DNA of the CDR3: TGTGCCAGCAGCTTATTTCCTAGCGGGGGGACCATTCAAGAGACCCAGTACTTC.

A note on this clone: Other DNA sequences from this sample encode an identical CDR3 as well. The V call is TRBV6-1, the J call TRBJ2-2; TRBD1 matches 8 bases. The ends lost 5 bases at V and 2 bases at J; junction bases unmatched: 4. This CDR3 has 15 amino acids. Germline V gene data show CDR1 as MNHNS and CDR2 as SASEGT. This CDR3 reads CASSLGQVNTGELFF. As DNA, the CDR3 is TGTGCCAGCAGTCTGGGACAGGTTAACACCGGGGAGCTGTTTTTT.

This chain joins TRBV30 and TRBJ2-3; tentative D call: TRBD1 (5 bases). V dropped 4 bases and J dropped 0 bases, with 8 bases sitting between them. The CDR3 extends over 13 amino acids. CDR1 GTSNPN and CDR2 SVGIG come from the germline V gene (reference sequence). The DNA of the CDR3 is TGTGCCTGGAATCAGGGTAGCACAGATACGCAGTATTTT. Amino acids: CAWNQGSTDTQYF.